Described below is a single T cell receptor (beta chain) sequence and its context. No antigen is known for it. Base quality data are lacking; no much larger clone is found one base away. The same CDR3 can be traced to other DNA sequences in this sample. The immunoSEQ Assay, a bias-controlled multiplex PCR, was used to amplify TCRbeta CDR3 regions from genomic DNA. The original methods were these. The number of nucleated cells in each sample was estimated by amplification of reference gene primers within the assay. To quantify the absolute abundance of each unique TCRbeta CDR3 rearrangement, sequence reads were collapsed and filtered. For each sample, productive Simpson clonality was calculated by taking the square root of Simpson's diversity index across productive rearrangements. TCRdb re-hosts the immuneACCESS table, in-frame sequences only. Its copies lack some clones; in the studies checked, an unresolved V gene accounts for under half of them, and the cause for the rest is not known. The V and J calls and clone size were taken over from that table, and D and trimming were inferred from the DNA. The sample table holds about 210,000 clones, of which about 87% were seen once. The top ten clonotypes cover about 1.7% of the sample.

The data were obtained in a study of blood T cell repertoires in COVID-19 (dated by TCRdb to the early 2020s). Study-wide context: Samples from collaborators originated in the United States, Italy and Spain and spanned both the acute and convalescent phases of COVID-19. Samples came from the ongoing ImmuneRACE study (first 160 participants) plus 1,254 subjects from 6 global collaborators. The prospective study material was composed of cDNA or gDNA derived from T cells, B-cell-depleted T cells, or PBMCs. Where available, HLA class I and class II types were obtained from metadata supplied by the sample provider rather than from assay-based typing. The repertoires were made available in a free public database intended to serve as a resource for research on the immune response to SARS-CoV-2. The sample metadata nearly always contained a de-identified subject ID, COVID-19 status, age in years and sex. Subjects who had been exposed to COVID-19, were actively infected with it, or had recovered from it provided the deeply sampled blood TCRbeta repertoires that made up the dataset. Summary of the overall study and its limitations: Clinical and demographic metadata were provided uncurated, with the amount varying by source and participant.

Whole blood was collected in K2EDTA tubes by collaborating institutions according to the institutions' own protocols. For TCRbeta analysis, collaborator samples were shipped as frozen whole blood, as isolated PBMCs, or as DNA extracted from either sample type. This TCR came from a man aged 70 or older with acute or convalescent COVID-19. The sequenced sample was peripheral blood.

The CDR3 is CASSLTGGNEKLFF. The DNA sequence follows: TGTGCCAGCAGCTTAACAGGGGGGAATGAAAAACTGTTTTTT. The rearranged segments are TRBV7-9 and TRBJ1-4; 8 middle bases align to TRBD1. For CDR1 and CDR2, the germline V gene (reference sequence) lists SEHNR and FQNEAQ. At the junction V is shortened by 2 bases and J by 5 bases; bases outside the gene matches: 1. The CDR3, cysteine through phenylalanine, is 14 amino acids long. Of all the DNA, just the CDR3 is kept, 42 bases in frame from base 1.